This T cell receptor beta chain was recorded in a study of cytomegalovirus exposure and HLA in healthy donors. This clone has only a few counts. Primers included in the PCR were 60 Vbeta and 13 Jbeta primers. TCRdb keeps only in-frame clones here, not all; method: immunoSEQ multiplex PCR. Among roughly 180,000 clones listed, 8.5% to 10% were seen once. Germline values: CDR1 SEHNR, CDR2 FQNEAQ (reference sequence). V lost 5 bases, J lost 7 bases, and 18 bases lay in between. The CDR3 consists of 14 residues. V and J are TRBV7-9 and TRBJ2-7; D not resolved. Sequencing was done on a sample of PBMCs. The clonotype was recovered from a woman aged 30 to 39 in good health and CMV-seropositive. CDR3 amino acids: CASSTRRPPGEQYF. CDR3 nucleotide sequence: TGTGCCAGCAGCACGCGTCGACCCCCCGGGGAGCAGTACTTC.